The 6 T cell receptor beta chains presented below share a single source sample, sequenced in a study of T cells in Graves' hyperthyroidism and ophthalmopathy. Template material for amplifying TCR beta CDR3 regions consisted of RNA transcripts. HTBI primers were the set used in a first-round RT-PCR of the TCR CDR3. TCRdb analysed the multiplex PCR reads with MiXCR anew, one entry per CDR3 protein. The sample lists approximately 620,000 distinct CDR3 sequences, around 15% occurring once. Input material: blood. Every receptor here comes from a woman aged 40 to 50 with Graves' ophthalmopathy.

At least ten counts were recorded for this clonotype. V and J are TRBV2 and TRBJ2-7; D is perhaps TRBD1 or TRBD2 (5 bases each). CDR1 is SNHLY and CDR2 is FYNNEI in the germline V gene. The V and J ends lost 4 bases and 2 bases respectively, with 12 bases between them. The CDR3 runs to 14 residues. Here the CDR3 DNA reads TGTGCCAGCAGTGGTGGGACCCAAGCCTACGAGCAGTACTTC. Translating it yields CASSGGTQAYEQYF. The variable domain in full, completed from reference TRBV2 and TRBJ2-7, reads EPEVTQTPSHQVTQMGQEVILRCVPISNHLYFYWYRQILGQKVEFLVSFYNNEISEKSEIFDDQFSVERPDGSNFTLKIRSTKLEDSAMYFCASSGGTQAYEQYFGPGTRLTVT.

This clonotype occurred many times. This chain's CDR3 is CSAIGQEGDTQYF. The CDR3 DNA follows: TGCAGTGCTATTGGACAGGAGGGTGATACGCAGTATTTT. The chain has TRBV20-1 and TRBJ2-3, with TRBD1 as a possible D gene (7 bases). This CDR3 has 13 residues. The germline V gene has CDR1 DFQATT and CDR2 SNEGSKA (reference sequence). V shed 4 bases and J shed 6 bases, with 14 bases lying between them.

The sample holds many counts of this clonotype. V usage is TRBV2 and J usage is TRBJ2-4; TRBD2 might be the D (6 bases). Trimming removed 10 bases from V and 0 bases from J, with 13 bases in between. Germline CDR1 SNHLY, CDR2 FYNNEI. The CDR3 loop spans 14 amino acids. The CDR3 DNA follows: TGTGCCACCGGCGGGAACCTAGCCAAAAACATTCAGTACTTC. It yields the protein CATGGNLAKNIQYF.

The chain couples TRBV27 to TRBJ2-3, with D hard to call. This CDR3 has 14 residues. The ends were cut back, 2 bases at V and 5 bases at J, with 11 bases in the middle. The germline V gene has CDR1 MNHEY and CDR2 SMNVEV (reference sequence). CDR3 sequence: CASSLGGLVDTQYF. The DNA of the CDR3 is TGTGCCAGCAGTTTAGGTGGGCTGGTAGATACGCAGTATTTT.

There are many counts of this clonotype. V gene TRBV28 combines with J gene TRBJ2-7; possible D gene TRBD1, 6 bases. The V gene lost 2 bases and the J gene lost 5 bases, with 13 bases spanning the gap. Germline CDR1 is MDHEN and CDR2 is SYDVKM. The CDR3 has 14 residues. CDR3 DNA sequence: TGTGCCAGCAGTTTAAAAGGGGGTTTCAACGAGCAGTACTTC. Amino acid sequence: CASSLKGGFNEQYF. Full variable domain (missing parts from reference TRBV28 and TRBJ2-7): DVKVTQSSRYLVKRTGEKVFLECVQDMDHENMFWYRQDPGLGLRLIYFSYDVKMKEKGDIPEGYSVSREKKERFSLILESASTNQTSMYLCASSLKGGFNEQYFGPGTRLTVT.

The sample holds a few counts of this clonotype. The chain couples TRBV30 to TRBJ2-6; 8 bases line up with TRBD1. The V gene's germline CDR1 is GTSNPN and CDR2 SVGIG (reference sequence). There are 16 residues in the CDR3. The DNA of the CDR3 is TGTGCGGGACAGCGGACAGGGCCCAGGGGGGCCAACGTCCTGACTTTC. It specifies CAGQRTGPRGANVLTF.